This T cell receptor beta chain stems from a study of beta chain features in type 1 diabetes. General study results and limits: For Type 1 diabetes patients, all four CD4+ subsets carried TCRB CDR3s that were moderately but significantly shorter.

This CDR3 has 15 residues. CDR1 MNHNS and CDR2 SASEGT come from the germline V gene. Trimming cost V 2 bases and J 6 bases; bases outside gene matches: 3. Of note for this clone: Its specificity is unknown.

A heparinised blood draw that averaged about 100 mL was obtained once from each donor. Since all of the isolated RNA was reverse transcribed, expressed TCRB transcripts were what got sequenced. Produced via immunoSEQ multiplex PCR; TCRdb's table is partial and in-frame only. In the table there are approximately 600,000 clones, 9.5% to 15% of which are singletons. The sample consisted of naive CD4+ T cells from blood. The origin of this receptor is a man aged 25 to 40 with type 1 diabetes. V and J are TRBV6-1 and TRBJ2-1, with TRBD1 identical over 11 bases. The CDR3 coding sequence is TGTGCCAGCAGTGAACAGGGACAGGGGGGCAATGAGCAGTTCTTC. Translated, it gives CASSEQGQGGNEQFF.